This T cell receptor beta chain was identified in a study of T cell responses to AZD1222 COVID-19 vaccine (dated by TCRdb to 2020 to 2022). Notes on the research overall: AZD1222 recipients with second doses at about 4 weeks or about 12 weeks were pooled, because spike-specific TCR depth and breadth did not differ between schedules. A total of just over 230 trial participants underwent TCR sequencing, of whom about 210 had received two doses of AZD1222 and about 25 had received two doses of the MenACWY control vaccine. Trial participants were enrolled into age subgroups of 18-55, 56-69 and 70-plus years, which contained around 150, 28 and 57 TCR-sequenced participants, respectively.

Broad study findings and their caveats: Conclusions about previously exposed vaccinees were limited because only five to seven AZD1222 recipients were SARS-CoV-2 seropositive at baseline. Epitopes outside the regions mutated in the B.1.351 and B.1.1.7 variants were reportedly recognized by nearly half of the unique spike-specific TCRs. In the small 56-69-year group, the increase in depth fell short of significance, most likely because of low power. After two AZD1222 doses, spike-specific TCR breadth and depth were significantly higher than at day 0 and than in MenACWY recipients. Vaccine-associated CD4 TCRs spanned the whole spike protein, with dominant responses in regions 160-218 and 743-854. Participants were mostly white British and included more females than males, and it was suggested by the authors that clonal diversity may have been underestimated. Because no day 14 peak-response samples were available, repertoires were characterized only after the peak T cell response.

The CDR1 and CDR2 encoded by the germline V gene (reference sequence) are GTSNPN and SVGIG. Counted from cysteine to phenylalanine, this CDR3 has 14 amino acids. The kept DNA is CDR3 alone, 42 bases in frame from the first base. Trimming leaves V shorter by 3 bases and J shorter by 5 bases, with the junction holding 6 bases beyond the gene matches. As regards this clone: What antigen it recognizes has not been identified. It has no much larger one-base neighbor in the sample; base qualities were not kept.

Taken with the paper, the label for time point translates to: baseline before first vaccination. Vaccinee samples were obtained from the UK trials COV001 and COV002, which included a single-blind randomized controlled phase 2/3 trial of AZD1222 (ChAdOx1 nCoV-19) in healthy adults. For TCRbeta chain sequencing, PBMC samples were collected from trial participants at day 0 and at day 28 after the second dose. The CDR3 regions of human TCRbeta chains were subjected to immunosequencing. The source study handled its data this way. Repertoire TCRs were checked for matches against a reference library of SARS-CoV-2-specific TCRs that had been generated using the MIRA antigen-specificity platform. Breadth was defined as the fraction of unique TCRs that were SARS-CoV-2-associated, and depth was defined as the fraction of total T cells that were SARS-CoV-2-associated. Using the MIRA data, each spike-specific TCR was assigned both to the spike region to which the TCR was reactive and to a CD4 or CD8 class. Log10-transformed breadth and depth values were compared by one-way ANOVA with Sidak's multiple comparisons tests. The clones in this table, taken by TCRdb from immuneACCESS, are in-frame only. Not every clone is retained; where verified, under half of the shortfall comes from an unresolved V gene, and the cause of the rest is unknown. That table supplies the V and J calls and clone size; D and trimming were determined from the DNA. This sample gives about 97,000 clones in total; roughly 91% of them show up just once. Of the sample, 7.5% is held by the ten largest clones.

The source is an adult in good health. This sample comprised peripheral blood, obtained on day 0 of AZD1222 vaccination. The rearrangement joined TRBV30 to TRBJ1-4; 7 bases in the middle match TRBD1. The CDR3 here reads CAWSRTGLNEKLFF. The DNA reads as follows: TGTGCCTGGAGCAGGACAGGCCTAAATGAAAAACTGTTTTTT.